This T cell receptor beta chain was obtained from a study of response to subunit inactivated influenza vaccine listed by TCRdb under 2018. Regarding the complete study: Deep quantitative profiling of the T cell receptor repertoire was used in the study to follow responses to a trivalent subunit inactivated influenza vaccine. Beyond this particular receptor, the publication reports: It was suggested by the authors that each seasonal influenza vaccination may recruit only a limited number of new T cells.

Receptor amplification or capture employed RT-PCR. The sequencer was an Illumina HiSeq 2500. TCRdb trimmed public reads at Q25 via fastp, called clones via MiXCR and kept in-frame beta chains. Every distinct CDR3 protein forms one entry, paired with its most common genes and DNA. For this sample the table gives 150,000 to 200,000 distinct CDR3 sequences, of which roughly 10% were detected only once. Around 33% of the sample comes from the top ten. Including the terminal cysteine and phenylalanine, the CDR3 comprises 16 residues. Solely the CDR3 DNA is kept, with 48 bases framed from the first base. CDR1 and CDR2, looked up from the germline V gene, are MNHEY and SVGAGI. V is shortened by 3 bases, J by 5 bases, and the region joining them spans 20 bases. This clonotype showed up just a few times. Its antigen has not been determined. It has no much larger one-base neighbor in the sample; base qualities were not kept.

The material sequenced was CD8+ T cells sorted from PBMCs, taken less than 25 months after vaccination. The chain joins TRBV6-5 to TRBJ2-7, with the D gene not confidently named. This TCR was recovered from a man between 50 and 69 years old who received an inactivated influenza vaccine. Donor details come from another sample of the same person, matched by shared clones. The DNA sequence reads TGTGCCAGCAGTTATTCGATGGGGTTAGGTCCCCACGAGCAGTACTTC. It encodes CASSYSMGLGPHEQYF.